The 30 T cell receptor beta chains in this list originate from one sample, sequenced in a study of tissue T cells after allogeneic stem cell transplantation. Time point defined: mouse harvest day 14 after allogeneic transplant. The graft held 10^6 splenic CD5+ T cells and 10^7 T-cell-depleted bone marrow cells. TCRdb's copy holds only in-frame clones and misses some; the assay was immunoSEQ multiplex PCR. This table holds some 4,500 clones, more than 40% found once. The sample taken for sequencing was lymph node tissue. The receptors derive from a female BALB/c mouse given C57BL/6 T cells with graft-versus-host disease after an allogeneic hematopoietic cell transplant.

Remarks on this clone: Genes and germline are mouse. The read is 1 residue too short to cover the CDR3 end, so that end is filled in from the germline J gene. The rearrangement uses TRBV13-1 and TRBJ2-4, with 13 bases fitting TRBD2. J lost 0 bases, V lost 5 bases, and 3 bases had no gene match. CDR1 and CDR2 from the germline V gene are NSHNY and SYGAGN. The CDR3 is made up of 16 amino acids. The part of the CDR3 DNA that was read is TGTGCCAGCAGGGGGACTGGGGGGGATAGTCAAAACACCTTGTAC. Translation gives CASRGTGGDSQNTLY. The whole CDR3 sequence reads CASRGTGGDSQNTLYF.

This clone is labeled as medium-sized. Gene labels here are mouse ones. The CDR3 end lies 1 residue beyond the end of the read and is filled in from the germline J gene. This chain connects TRBV3 to TRBJ2-7; the D gene is possibly TRBD1 (6 bases). The CDR3 is 14 amino acids. The V gene lost 3 bases and the J gene lost 0 bases, with 9 bases spanning the gap. The germline gives CDR1 SNHLY, CDR2 FYNGKV (reference sequence). The CDR3 reads CASSLWDNSYEQYF. The sequenced CDR3 bases are TGTGCCAGCAGCTTGTGGGACAACTCCTATGAACAGTAC.

This clone was detected a few times. The genes and germline here are from mouse. With the read ending 1 residue before the CDR3 end, the germline J gene is used to fill in that end. The chain uses TRBV22 and TRBJ1-2; TRBD1, the table's D call, lacks a check against the DNA. TRBV22 is noted as a pseudogene. The CDR3 has 14 amino acids. The CDR3 region is CASSCQGASSDYTF. CDR3 DNA (partial): TGTGCCAGCAGTTGTCAGGGGGCAAGCTCCGACTACACC.

On this clone: Each gene name is a mouse one. From the germline J gene comes the end of the CDR3, since the read stops 1 residue before it. This sequence joins TRBV15 and TRBJ1-1; 8 bases are shared with TRBD1. The junction had 0 bases not matched to a gene; V was cut back by 8 bases and J by 1 base. Germline CDR1 SGHND, CDR2 FRSKSL. CDR3 length equals 12 residues. Here the CDR3 reads CASGTGNTEVFF. CDR3 DNA (partial): TGTGCCAGCGGGACAGGGAACACAGAAGTCTTC.

By share, this clone ranks as medium-sized (0.01 to 0.1%). Each gene name is a mouse one. The sequenced fragment ends 1 residue before the CDR3 boundary, so the rest is inferred from the germline J gene. The V gene is TRBV5, the J gene TRBJ2-2; D gene uncertain. Germline CDR1 and CDR2: LGHNA and YNLKQL (reference sequence). Trimming removed 4 bases from V and 7 bases from J, with 7 bases in between. The CDR3 loop spans 12 amino acids. The chain's CDR3 is CASSPRIGQLYF. The CDR3 DNA, read in part, is TGTGCCAGCAGCCCCCGCATCGGGCAGCTCTAC.

This clone occurred a few times. Germline and genes here are mouse. The read falls 1 residue short of the CDR3 end, and the missing part is taken from the germline J gene. V and J are TRBV16 and TRBJ2-7; tentatively, D is TRBD1 (6 bases). This CDR3 region has 13 residues. The germline gives CDR1 SGHSA, CDR2 FRNQAP. V was shortened by 5 bases and J by 7 bases, with 15 bases between the two germline ends. The CDR3 loop reads CASSPQGRGEQYF. CDR3 bases read: TGTGCAAGCAGCCCCCAGGGGCGCGGGGAACAGTAC.

This clone showed up just a few times. Gene names and germline match the mouse. The read ends 1 residue early relative to the CDR3; the germline J gene fills the gap. The rearrangement uses TRBV26 and TRBJ2-2; D is uncertain. The V end lost 0 bases, the J end lost 4 bases, and 9 bases lay between the germline ends. CDR1 KGHPV and CDR2 FQNQEV come from the germline V gene (reference sequence). CDR3 length: 15 residues. CDR3 bases read: TGTGCCAGCAGTCTGTCGGCAGTGGGCACCGGGCAGCTCTAC. Translated, it gives CASSLSAVGTGQLY. The entire CDR3 sequence reads CASSLSAVGTGQLYF. The complete variable domain, with remaining parts taken from reference TRBV26 and TRBJ2-2, reads NSKVIQTPRYLVKGQGQKAKMRCIPEKGHPVVFWYQQNKNNEFKFLINFQNQEVLQQIDMTEKRFSAECPSNSPCSLEIQSSEAGDSALYLCASSLSAVGTGQLYFGEGSKLTVL.

Concerning this clone: A far larger clone is one base from this, pointing to a likely read error. Mouse germline and gene names are used. The CDR3 region is CASTRETVSNDRLFF. Incomplete CDR3 DNA: TGTGCCAGCACCCGAGAGACAGTTTCCAACGACAGATTATTT. This rearrangement joins TRBV19 to TRBJ1-4; D possibly corresponds to TRBD1 (5 bases). The CDR3 goes on 1 residue after the read ends, and that part is filled in from the germline J gene. This CDR3 is built from 15 residues. CDR1 is FNHDT, CDR2 SITEND, per germline (reference sequence).

This clone was detected only a few times. Gene names and germline refer to mouse. Read coverage stops 1 residue before the CDR3 terminus; the germline J gene supplies the remainder. The V call is TRBV12-1, the J call TRBJ2-7, with a tentative D call TRBD2 (7 bases). The V end lost 0 bases, the J end lost 4 bases, and 15 bases lay between the germline ends. The CDR3 is 15 residues long. Germline loops: CDR1 SGHSN, CDR2 HYEKVE. The CDR3 sequence: CASSLGRGAPYEQYF. The sequenced CDR3 bases are TGTGCCAGCTCTCTCGGGCGGGGGGCTCCTTATGAACAGTAC.

As regards this clone: The genes are named according to mouse. The CDR3 end falls 1 residue outside the read, so it is completed with the germline J gene. V usage is TRBV31 and J usage is TRBJ1-3, with D possibly being TRBD1 (5 bases). In germline, CDR1 is GKSSPN, CDR2 SITVG. Trimming took off 2 bases at V and 0 bases at J, with 8 bases between the two ends. The CDR3 has 14 amino acids. Incomplete CDR3 DNA: TGTGCCTGGAGTTTCGACAGTTCTGGAAATACGCTCTAT. This translates into CAWSFDSSGNTLY. The whole CDR3 is CAWSFDSSGNTLYF.

In the case of this clone: Genes and germline come from the mouse. The missing CDR3 end, 1 residue past where the read stops, is filled in from the germline J gene. The chain couples TRBV15 to TRBJ2-2; D is unclear. V lost 6 bases to trimming and J lost 2 bases, with 10 bases between them. CDR3 length: 14 amino acids. CDR1 is SGHND, CDR2 FRSKSL, per germline. This CDR3 reads CASSYDGNTGQLYF. The DNA read from the CDR3 is TGTGCCAGCAGCTACGACGGGAACACCGGGCAGCTCTAC. The variable domain in full, with the rest retrieved from reference TRBV15 and TRBJ2-2, is DAGVTQTPRHEVAEKGQTIILKCEPVSGHNDLFWYRQTKIQGLELLSYFRSKSLMEDGGAFKDRFKAEMLNSSFSTLKIQPTEPKDSAVYLCASSYDGNTGQLYFGEGSKLTVL.

This clone was recorded only once. Genes here carry mouse names. The DNA ends 1 residue before the CDR3 does, and the rest of the CDR3 is filled in from the germline J gene. V and J are TRBV26 and TRBJ2-4; D gene unclear. V was pared by 4 bases and J by 2 bases, with 4 bases between. This CDR3 has 12 residues. The germline V gene encodes CDR1 KGHPV and CDR2 FQNQEV (reference sequence). The CDR3 spells CASSHNQNTLYF. The covered CDR3 bases are TGTGCCAGCAGTCACAATCAAAACACCTTGTAC.

As concerns this clone: Here the gene names and germline are mouse. The read is 1 residue too short to cover the CDR3 end, so that end is filled in from the germline J gene. In the same sample, other DNA sequences code for this CDR3. The rearrangement joins TRBV3 to TRBJ2-7; 7 nucleotides align to TRBD1. The V gene end was trimmed by 3 bases and the J gene end by 4 bases; junction bases not matched to a gene: 0. The V gene's germline CDR1 is SNHLY and CDR2 FYNGKV (reference sequence). The CDR3 runs 12 residues. The CDR3 is CASSLGQYEQYF. Incomplete CDR3 DNA: TGTGCCAGCAGCTTGGGACAGTATGAACAGTAC.

Turning to this clone: Gene names and germline match the mouse. The sequenced fragment ends 1 residue before the CDR3 boundary, so the rest is inferred from the germline J gene. V and J are TRBV14 and TRBJ1-1, with unresolved D. The CDR3 totals 13 residues. The V and J ends lost 1 base and 0 bases respectively, with 4 bases between them. CDR1 and CDR2 from the germline V gene are SGHDT and FRDEAV. The sequenced CDR3 bases are TGTGCCAGCAGTTTCAATGCAAACACAGAAGTCTTC. Its translation: CASSFNANTEVF. The CDR3, in full, reads CASSFNANTEVFF.

Comments on this clone: Here the gene names and germline are mouse. The missing CDR3 end, 1 residue past where the read stops, is filled in from the germline J gene. This chain links TRBV26 with TRBJ2-7, with 8 nucleotides matching TRBD2. The trim removed 8 bases at V and 2 bases at J, leaving 8 bases unmatched. Germline loops: CDR1 KGHPV, CDR2 FQNQEV (reference sequence). This CDR3 region has 14 residues. The covered CDR3 bases are TGTGCCAGCGGTGATGGGGGGGGCACCTATGAACAGTAC. This sequence encodes CASGDGGGTYEQY. The entire CDR3 protein is CASGDGGGTYEQYF. The full variable domain, completed using reference TRBV26 and TRBJ2-7, is NSKVIQTPRYLVKGQGQKAKMRCIPEKGHPVVFWYQQNKNNEFKFLINFQNQEVLQQIDMTEKRFSAECPSNSPCSLEIQSSEAGDSALYLCASGDGGGTYEQYFGPGTRLTVL.

Comments on this clone: The listed genes are named as in mouse. The CDR3 extends 1 residue past the end of the read, so its final part is completed from the germline J gene. The chain uses TRBV20 and TRBJ2-1; D possibly uses TRBD1 or TRBD2 (5 bases each). Germline V gene lookup returns CDR1 GFQATS and CDR2 STVNSAI. V was pared by 1 base and J by 1 base, with 5 bases between. The CDR3 extends over 13 amino acids. CDR3 sequence: CGARGDNYAEQFF. CDR3 DNA (partial): TGTGGTGCTAGGGGGGACAACTATGCTGAGCAGTTC. Drawing the rest from reference TRBV20 and TRBJ2-1, the complete variable domain is GALVYQYPRRTICKSGTSMRMECQAVGFQATSVAWYRQSPQKTFELIALSTVNSAIKYEQNFTQEKFPISHPNLSFSSMTVLNAYLEDRGLYLCGARGDNYAEQFFGPGTRLTVL.

This clone ranks as large. The genes are named according to mouse. The read falls 1 residue short of the CDR3 end, and the missing part is taken from the germline J gene. The chain is built from TRBV13-3 and TRBJ2-1; 7 bases align to TRBD2. Trimming cost V 3 bases and J 1 base; bases outside gene matches: 4. Germline lookup yields CDR1 NNHDY and CDR2 SYVADS. The CDR3 length is 15 residues. The CDR3 protein is CASSAGGVNYAEQFF. The CDR3 DNA, read in part, is TGTGCCAGCAGTGCGGGGGGGGTAAACTATGCTGAGCAGTTC.

This clone was seen more than once but under ten times. The gene symbols are mouse symbols. The CDR3 goes on 1 residue after the read ends, and that part is filled in from the germline J gene. This sequence joins TRBV26 and TRBJ2-7; D unresolved. Trimming shortened V by 3 bases and J by 0 bases, and 6 bases separated the two germline ends. Germline loops: CDR1 KGHPV, CDR2 FQNQEV (reference sequence). CDR3 length: 13 residues. The CDR3 is CASSLLSSYEQYF. The DNA read from the CDR3 is TGTGCCAGCAGTCTTTTGTCCTCCTATGAACAGTAC.

Note on this clone: Mouse germline and gene names are used. From the germline J gene comes the end of the CDR3, since the read stops 1 residue before it. The chain is built from TRBV26 and TRBJ1-2, with a weak D call TRBD1 (6 bases). Trimming left V 4 bases short and J 2 bases short, with 14 bases between. Germline lookup yields CDR1 KGHPV and CDR2 FQNQEV (reference sequence). The CDR3 totals 15 residues. CDR3 residues: CASSPTGRENSDYTF. The sequenced CDR3 bases are TGTGCCAGCAGTCCTACAGGGAGAGAGAACTCCGACTACACC.

Concerning this clone itself: Gene names denote mouse genes. The read terminates 1 residue before the CDR3 end, so the remaining end is supplied by the germline J gene. This chain joins TRBV20 and TRBJ2-5, with 8 bases aligning to TRBD2. CDR1 and CDR2 (germline): GFQATS, STVNSAI. The trim removed 0 bases at V and 4 bases at J, leaving 3 bases unmatched. This CDR3 is built from 14 residues. The CDR3 loop is CGAREGGRKDTQYF. Partial CDR3 DNA: TGTGGTGCTAGGGAGGGGGGGCGCAAAGACACCCAGTAC.

A word on this clone: An end of the junction differs from the germline gene, which may be a read error. Gene names are the mouse ones. The DNA ends 1 residue before the CDR3 does, and the rest of the CDR3 is filled in from the germline J gene. The V call is TRBV29, the J call TRBJ2-7; D gene ambiguous. CDR1 is MSHET and CDR2 is SYDVDS in the germline V gene. The CDR3 covers 13 residues. The CDR3 loop is CPSSSCLSYEQYF. The part of the CDR3 DNA that was read is TGTCCTAGCAGTTCTTGCCTCTCCTATGAACAGTAC.

Concerning this clone: Mouse gene names and germline throughout. The sequence runs out 1 residue before the end of the CDR3; the remainder is reconstructed from the germline J gene. The rearrangement joins TRBV26 to TRBJ1-6; D not resolved. TRBJ1-6 is an ORF for which the function is uncertain. The germline gives CDR1 KGHPV, CDR2 FQNQEV (reference sequence). V lost 6 bases and J 4 bases, leaving 7 bases between the germline ends. The CDR3 runs to 13 residues. The part of the CDR3 DNA that was read is TGTGCCAGCAGCCTGGCATATAATTCGCCCCTCTAC. Encoded protein: CASSLAYNSPLY. The full CDR3 protein reads CASSLAYNSPLYF.

Details on this clone: Genes here carry mouse names. Read data end 1 residue before the CDR3 end; the end is taken from the germline J gene. V is TRBV5 and J is TRBJ1-4; D possibly corresponds to TRBD1 (5 bases). Germline assignment: CDR1 LGHNA and CDR2 YNLKQL (reference sequence). Between the trimmed V and J ends, which lost 4 bases and 2 bases, there was a span of 11 bases. There are 15 residues in the CDR3. The CDR3 DNA, read in part, is TGTGCCAGCAGCCCCCCGGGACGATCCAACGAAAGATTATTT. The encoded protein is CASSPPGRSNERLF. The whole CDR3 is CASSPPGRSNERLFF.

Comments on this clone: Mouse germline and gene names are used. The read gets to within 1 residue of the CDR3 end, and the germline J gene fills in the rest. The rearrangement links TRBV14 to TRBJ2-7; TRBD1 matches 9 bases. After removal of 2 bases from V and 6 bases from J, the junction contained 3 bases not matched to a gene. CDR1 and CDR2 from the germline V gene are SGHDT and FRDEAV. This CDR3 contains 13 residues. The CDR3 loop reads CASSFVTGGEQYF. CDR3 DNA, as far as it was read: TGTGCCAGCAGTTTTGTGACAGGGGGTGAACAGTAC.

Comment on this clone: The genes are named according to mouse. The read gets to within 1 residue of the CDR3 end, and the germline J gene fills in the rest. V usage is TRBV20 and J usage is TRBJ2-5; D call uncertain. Deletions cut 0 bases from V and 0 bases from J, with 4 bases between. CDR3 length: 13 amino acids. Germline V CDR1 and CDR2: GFQATS, STVNSAI. The CDR3 is CGARDNNQDTQYF. CDR3 DNA, as far as it was read: TGTGGTGCTAGGGACAATAACCAAGACACCCAGTAC.

About this clone itself: Germline and genes: mouse. The CDR3 end lies 1 residue beyond the end of the read and is filled in from the germline J gene. V and J are TRBV26 and TRBJ2-1; 8 bases align to TRBD2. V was clipped by 4 bases and J by 1 base; unmatched bases: 3. The CDR3 length is 15 residues. CDR1 is KGHPV and CDR2 is FQNQEV in the germline V gene (reference sequence). CDR3 DNA (partial): TGTGCCAGCAGTCCTCGACTGGGGAACTATGCTGAGCAGTTC. This codes for CASSPRLGNYAEQF. In full, the CDR3 is CASSPRLGNYAEQFF.

Comment on this clone: Gene names and germline match the mouse. The sequence runs out 1 residue before the end of the CDR3; the remainder is reconstructed from the germline J gene. This chain links TRBV23 with TRBJ2-7; TRBD2 is taken as the D call from the table, unchecked against the DNA. There are 14 residues in the CDR3. Per germline, CDR1 KGHTA and CDR2 FQNQQP. The sequenced CDR3 bases are TGCTCCAGCAGTCAATCGTGGGGGGGGTATGAACAGTAC. This gives the protein CSSSQSWGGYEQY. The full CDR3 reads CSSSQSWGGYEQYF.

As for this clone: Gene names denote mouse genes. Read sequence stops 1 residue before the CDR3 end, and the germline J gene provides the missing end. The J gene is TRBJ1-1, the V gene TRBV3; 7 bases fit TRBD1. With 6 bases clipped from V and 0 bases from J, the junction kept 1 base outside the gene matches. The CDR3 is 13 residues long. Per the germline V gene, CDR1 is SNHLY and CDR2 is FYNGKV (reference sequence). The CDR3 region is CASRDRANTEVFF. The sequenced CDR3 bases are TGTGCCAGCAGAGACAGGGCAAACACAGAAGTCTTC.

Concerning this clone: The listed genes are named as in mouse. The CDR3 extends 1 residue past the end of the read, so its final part is completed from the germline J gene. The chain combines TRBV3 with TRBJ2-5, with D perhaps TRBD1 or TRBD2 (5 bases each). There are 14 residues in the CDR3. V dropped 1 base and J dropped 3 bases, with 8 bases sitting between them. Germline V gives CDR1 SNHLY, CDR2 FYNGKV (reference sequence). This CDR3 is CASSLGGRQDTQYF. CDR3 DNA, as far as it was read: TGTGCCAGCAGCTTAGGGGGGAGGCAAGACACCCAGTAC.

This clone was counted only a few times. These gene names are mouse names. The DNA ends 1 residue before the CDR3 does, and the rest of the CDR3 is filled in from the germline J gene. This chain uses TRBV12-1 with TRBJ2-3; 7 positions agree with TRBD2. The germline CDR1 and CDR2 sequences are SGHSN and HYEKVE. The CDR3 has 15 residues. The V and J ends lost 1 base and 0 bases, in that order; junction bases with no gene match: 3. The CDR3 bases that were read are TGTGCCAGCTCTCTTGGGGGGACTAGTGCAGAAACGCTGTAT. Residues: CASSLGGTSAETLY. The whole CDR3 protein reads CASSLGGTSAETLYF.